The 24 T cell receptor beta chains below were found in one sample sequenced in a study of blood T cells in healthy people across ages. The second PCR ran about 6 to 11 cycles with a sample-barcoded 5' primer and J-beta primers. TCRdb passed the 5' RACE reads through MiXCR, listing each CDR3 protein once. The table shows roughly 1 million distinct CDR3 sequences, with around 27% occurring only once. The same sample was also studied in work on T cells of mothers and their children.

Sequencing used blood. These TCRs come from a girl aged 2-15 years in good health.

The chain has TRBV12-3 or TRBV12-4 and TRBJ1-6, with D possibly being TRBD1 (6 bases). The V gene lost 6 bases and the J gene lost 5 bases, with 14 bases spanning the gap. This CDR3 spans 15 amino acids. CDR3 sequence: CASRTQGPNNSPLHF. The CDR3 coding sequence is TGTGCCAGCAGGACACAGGGTCCCAATAATTCACCCCTCCACTTT.

As for this clonotype: At one of its ends the junction is not consistent with the germline gene, which may arise from a read error. The V call is TRBV6-2 or TRBV6-3, the J call TRBJ2-1; D gene uncertain. CDR1 is MNHEY and CDR2 is SVGEGT in the germline V gene. This CDR3 region has 14 residues. This CDR3 is CASSYLGLDNAQFF. The CDR3 bases are TGTGCCAGCAGTTACCTAGGCCTAGACAATGCGCAGTTCTTC.

The CDR3 DNA follows: TGTGCCAGCAGGGTGACAGGGTCCAATGAAAAACTGTTTTTT. This sequence encodes CASRVTGSNEKLFF. The chain uses TRBV2 and TRBJ1-4, with TRBD1 matching 7 bases. The CDR3 is made up of 14 amino acids. From germline, CDR1 is SNHLY and CDR2 FYNNEI. With 6 bases clipped from V and 5 bases from J, the junction kept 6 bases outside the gene matches.

The table lists this clonotype with a few counts. The rearrangement uses TRBV7-6 and TRBJ2-2, with TRBD1 matching over 9 bases. Trimming removed 5 bases from V and 5 bases from J; junction bases left unmatched: 6. Germline loops: CDR1 SGHVS, CDR2 FNYEAQ. This CDR3 comprises 15 residues. CDR3 DNA sequence: TGTGCCAGCAGCACCCTACAGGGGGCAACCGGGGAGCTGTTTTTT. It translates to CASSTLQGATGELFF.

This clonotype showed up just a few times. The rearrangement joins TRBV12-5 to TRBJ1-1; no reliable D call. The CDR3 is 11 residues long. Germline V gene lookup returns CDR1 LGHNT and CDR2 FRNRAP. V shed 2 bases and J shed 8 bases, with 6 bases lying between them. As DNA, the CDR3 is TGTGCTAGTGGTTTGTTCCCGGAAGCTTTCTTT. It yields the protein CASGLFPEAFF.

There are a few counts of this clonotype. The chain uses TRBV18 and TRBJ1-6, with 10 positions matching TRBD1. The CDR3 length is 16 residues. CDR1 and CDR2 (germline): KGHSH, LQKENI. V trimming: 4 bases; J trimming: 7 bases; junction bases outside the gene matches: 7. This CDR3 reads CASSLRRDRGNSPLHF. The CDR3 DNA sequence: TGTGCCAGCTCACTGCGCCGGGACAGGGGAAATTCACCCCTCCACTTT.

There are a few counts of this clonotype. Relative to the germline gene, one junction end is altered; a read error may explain this. The chain uses TRBV5-1 and TRBJ2-5; 7 bases are shared with TRBD1. Near its end, the DNA agrees better with TRBJ2-7, so the J call may be wrong. The CDR3 is made up of 13 amino acids. Germline V lookup: CDR1 SGHRS, CDR2 YFSETQ. In nucleotides, the CDR3 is TGCGCCCGCAGCGTGGACAGGTTGGGCGAGCAGTACTTC. Amino acid sequence: CARSVDRLGEQYF.

The chain employs TRBV6-6 and TRBJ2-3; maybe TRBD2 (6 bases). The CDR3 contains 16 residues. Germline CDR1 reads MNHNY; CDR2 reads SVGAGI (reference sequence). V dropped 7 bases and J dropped 2 bases, with 19 bases sitting between them. The CDR3 loop reads CASTHTASVFTDTQYF. The CDR3 DNA follows: TGTGCCAGCACCCATACGGCTAGCGTCTTCACAGATACGCAGTATTTT.

The J gene is TRBJ1-2, the V gene TRBV7-3; D is perhaps TRBD1 (6 bases). Germline V gene sequence: CDR1 SGHTA, CDR2 FQGTGA. V was trimmed by 2 bases and J by 6 bases, leaving 10 bases between them. The CDR3 runs to 13 residues. The CDR3 DNA follows: TGTGCCAGCAGCTTATCAGGGGAAGATGGCTACACCTTC. Translating gives CASSLSGEDGYTF. The full variable domain, completed using reference TRBV7-3 and TRBJ1-2, is GAGVSQTPSNKVTEKGKYVELRCDPISGHTALYWYRQSLGQGPEFLIYFQGTGAADDSGLPNDRFFAVRPEGSVSTLKIQRTERGDSAVYLCASSLSGEDGYTFGSGTRLTVV.

The gene calls are TRBV29-1 and TRBJ2-1, with 7 positions matching TRBD1. Germline CDR1 is SQVTM and CDR2 is ANQGSEA. This CDR3 is 12 amino acids long. After removal of 7 bases from V and 7 bases from J, the junction contained 7 bases not matched to a gene. In DNA form, the CDR3 reads TGCAGCGCCGACGACAGGGTTAATGAGCAGTTCTTC. It translates to CSADDRVNEQFF.

The chain recombines TRBV20-1 with TRBJ2-5; the D is unclear. The end of the DNA aligns better with TRBJ2-1, so the J call may be wrong. This CDR3 contains 14 residues. Germline V CDR1 and CDR2: DFQATT, SNEGSKA (reference sequence). The CDR3 loop is CSANPDESYNEQFF. CDR3 nucleotide sequence: TGCAGTGCCAACCCCGATGAGTCCTACAATGAGCAGTTCTTC.

The chain employs TRBV28 and TRBJ2-1; 10 positions match TRBD1. V shed 4 bases and J 8 bases; nucleotides not matched to a gene: 8. Looked up from germline, CDR1 is MDHEN and CDR2 is SYDVKM. This CDR3 is built from 15 residues. The CDR3 DNA sequence: TGTGCCAGCAGTTGGGGACAGGGGTACAGCGATGAGCAGTTCTTC. Amino acid sequence: CASSWGQGYSDEQFF.

The gene calls are TRBV6-1 and TRBJ2-3; D call uncertain. CDR1 and CDR2 (germline): MNHNS, SASEGT. The CDR3 contains 16 residues. Trimming pared 8 bases from V and 2 bases from J, leaving 20 bases between. CDR3 residues: CASPFPAGGDTDTQYF. Here the CDR3 DNA reads TGTGCCAGCCCGTTCCCCGCCGGCGGAGACACAGATACGCAGTATTTT.

The rearrangement joins TRBV6-6 to TRBJ2-7; 9 nucleotides match TRBD1. Germline V gives CDR1 MNHNY, CDR2 SVGAGI (reference sequence). This CDR3 contains 18 residues. Germline trimming cut 0 bases from V and 1 base from J; bases unmatched to any gene: 10. CDR3 in DNA: TGTGCCAGCAGTTACTCTTTACCGGGACAGGGAAGGTCCTACGAGCAGTACTTC. It yields the protein CASSYSLPGQGRSYEQYF.

V is TRBV7-9 and J is TRBJ2-5; possibly TRBD2 for D (5 bases). CDR1 is SEHNR and CDR2 is FQNEAQ in the germline V gene (reference sequence). Trimming took off 8 bases at V and 0 bases at J, with 13 bases between the two ends. This CDR3 has 14 residues. The CDR3 DNA reads as TGTGCCAGCGCTGCTCGGGAAAACCAAGAGACCCAGTACTTC. Translating gives CASAARENQETQYF.

The CDR3 protein is CSVDVAGGGPNNEQFF. The CDR3 DNA is TGCAGCGTAGACGTAGCGGGAGGGGGACCCAACAATGAGCAGTTCTTC. The J gene is TRBJ2-1, the V gene TRBV29-1; 11 bases match TRBD2. The germline gives CDR1 SQVTM, CDR2 ANQGSEA. CDR3 size: 16 residues. V trimming: 6 bases; J trimming: 5 bases; junction bases outside the gene matches: 12.

The V call is TRBV29-1, the J call TRBJ2-1; 7 bases fit TRBD1. The CDR3 length is 13 residues. After removal of 2 bases from V and 5 bases from J, the junction contained 3 bases not matched to a gene. The germline CDR1 and CDR2 sequences are SQVTM and ANQGSEA. The CDR3, as DNA: TGCAGCGTTGAACCCGGGACAGACAATGAGCAGTTCTTC. Translated, it gives CSVEPGTDNEQFF.

As for this clonotype: A junction boundary mismatches the germline segment, possibly from a read error. The V call is TRBV12-5, the J call TRBJ2-5; TRBD1 matches at 9 bases. Germline values: CDR1 LGHNT, CDR2 FRNRAP. The length of the CDR3 is 16 residues. CDR3 DNA: TGTGCTAGTGGTTTGGACCGGGACAGGGACCAAGGGACCCAGTACTTC. It yields the protein CASGLDRDRDQGTQYF.

This clonotype was seen only a few times. In nucleotides, the CDR3 is TGTGCCAGCAGCGTCGGCACCTACAATGAGCAGTTCTTC. Its protein is CASSVGTYNEQFF. The rearrangement uses TRBV7-9 and TRBJ2-1; D unresolved. The V end lost 5 bases, the J end lost 2 bases, and 7 bases lay between the germline ends. This CDR3 comprises 13 residues. The germline CDR1 and CDR2 sequences are SEHNR and FQNEAQ (reference sequence).

The gene calls are TRBV7-3 and TRBJ2-5; D possibly matches TRBD1 or TRBD2 (6 bases each). Germline V gene data show CDR1 as SGHTA and CDR2 as FQGTGA. This CDR3 has 14 residues. Trimming removed 1 base at V and 7 bases at J, with 13 bases between. CDR3: CASSLIGGVGTQYF. CDR3 bases: TGTGCCAGCAGCTTAATCGGGGGCGTCGGGACCCAGTACTTC.

This chain connects TRBV29-1 to TRBJ2-5; TRBD2 might be the D (5 bases). The germline CDR1 and CDR2 sequences are SQVTM and ANQGSEA. The V gene lost 4 bases and the J gene lost 5 bases, with 17 bases spanning the gap. This CDR3 has 14 amino acids. CDR3 in DNA: TGCAGCGTTGCAGGACTTTGGGCTGGTGAGACCCAGTACTTC. Translated: CSVAGLWAGETQYF.

The CDR3 region has the DNA TGTGCCAGCAAGACAGGGTGGGGCGAGCAGTACTTC. This translates into CASKTGWGEQYF. The chain couples TRBV27 to TRBJ2-5; 7 bases agree with TRBD1. The last part of the DNA fits TRBJ2-7 better; the J call may be wrong. The CDR3 consists of 12 residues. The V gene's germline CDR1 is MNHEY and CDR2 SMNVEV (reference sequence).

This clonotype was counted between two and nine times. The chain has TRBV6-6 and TRBJ2-5; D unclear. There are 13 residues in the CDR3. V was cut by 7 bases and J by 4 bases, with 13 bases left in between. In germline, CDR1 is MNHNY, CDR2 SVGAGI (reference sequence). CDR3 sequence reads: CASTFFVGETQYF. CDR3 DNA sequence: TGTGCCAGCACCTTCTTCGTGGGAGAGACCCAGTACTTC.

This clonotype was found a few times. V gene TRBV2 combines with J gene TRBJ2-5; 9 bases are a match to TRBD2. The J call is uncertain, as TRBJ2-1 better fits the DNA end. The CDR3 has 14 amino acids. Per germline, CDR1 SNHLY and CDR2 FYNNEI. CDR3 sequence (DNA): TGTGCCAGCAGTGGGCAAGCGGGAGGTTATGAGCAGTTCTTC. This translates into CASSGQAGGYEQFF.